The 3 T cell receptor beta chains given below trace back to one sample, sequenced in a study of blood T cell repertoires in COVID-19. Assay used: immunoSEQ multiplex PCR; TCRdb lists only in-frame clones, some missing. The repertoire consists of approximately 200,000 clones, with more than 75% occurring once and the leading ten covering 5.5% to 8.5%. The sequenced sample was PBMCs or T cells enriched from blood (not recorded which). The receptors shown here come from a young man in a cohort exposed to, infected with or recovered from COVID-19 (not recorded which).

J is TRBJ1-4 and V is TRBV18; D remains unclear. CDR1 and CDR2 (germline): KGHSH, LQKENI. The CDR3 length is 17 residues. V shed 9 bases and J shed 6 bases, with 26 bases lying between them. The chain's CDR3 is CARFPYHGFRYDEKLFF. The CDR3 nucleotides are TGTGCCAGATTTCCCTATCACGGGTTTAGGTATGATGAAAAACTGTTTTTT.

The gene calls are TRBV6-5 and TRBJ1-1, with 7 positions matching TRBD1. CDR3 size: 16 residues. V was pared by 1 base and J by 1 base, with 6 bases of the junction left unmatched. Germline CDR1 and CDR2: MNHEY and SVGAGI. CDR3 DNA: TGTGCCAGCAGTTACTTGTCACAGGGGACGAACACTGAAGCTTTCTTT. It yields the protein CASSYLSQGTNTEAFF.

The genes are TRBV28 and TRBJ2-5; TRBD2 aligns across 8 bases. CDR1 and CDR2 (germline): MDHEN, SYDVKM. V lost 2 bases, J lost 2 bases, and 4 bases stayed unmatched. The CDR3 contains 15 residues. The CDR3 region is CASSLPTSAQETQYF. The CDR3 DNA follows: TGTGCCAGCAGTTTACCGACTAGCGCTCAAGAGACCCAGTACTTC.